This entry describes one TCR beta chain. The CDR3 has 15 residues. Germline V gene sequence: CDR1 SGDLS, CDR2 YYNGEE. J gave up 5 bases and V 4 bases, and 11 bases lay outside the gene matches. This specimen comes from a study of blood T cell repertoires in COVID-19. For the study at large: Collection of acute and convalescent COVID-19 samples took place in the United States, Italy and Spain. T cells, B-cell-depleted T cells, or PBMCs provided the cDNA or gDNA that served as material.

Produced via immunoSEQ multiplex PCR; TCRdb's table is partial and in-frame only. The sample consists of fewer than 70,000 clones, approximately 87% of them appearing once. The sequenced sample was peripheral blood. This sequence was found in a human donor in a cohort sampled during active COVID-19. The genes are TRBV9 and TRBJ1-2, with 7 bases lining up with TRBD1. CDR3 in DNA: TGTGCCAGCAGCCCCCGGACAGGTTCCGTTTATGGCTACACCTTC. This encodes CASSPRTGSVYGYTF.